This entry features one T cell receptor (beta chain) sequence. This sample was included in a study of blood T cell repertoires in COVID-19. Background on the study: COVID-19 samples collected from the United States, Italy and Spain covered acute and convalescent phases. T cells, B-cell-depleted T cells, or PBMCs provided the cDNA or gDNA that served as material.

The length of the CDR3 is 13 residues. Looked up from germline, CDR1 is LNHNV and CDR2 is YYDKDF (reference sequence). The V and J ends lost 5 bases and 3 bases respectively, with 11 bases between them. The authors' processing: Estimation of nucleated cell counts relied on the amplification of reference gene primers. Repertoires were generated with immunoSEQ multiplex PCR, while TCRdb's copy carries only in-frame clones and drops some. V and J calls plus clone size are reproduced from that table; the DNA served to infer D and trimming. The repertoire includes approximately 190,000 clones, approximately 90% of them detected once, and 6.2% sits in the top ten.

The rearrangement links TRBV15 to TRBJ2-7, with D possibly being TRBD1 (6 bases). The sequenced sample was peripheral blood. This receptor was obtained from a woman in her thirties or forties who had recovered from COVID-19. DNA for the CDR3: TGTGCCACCAGCGCAGGGGTCAACTACGAGCAGTACTTC. Its protein product is CATSAGVNYEQYF.